The present T cell receptor beta chain was sequenced within a study of cytomegalovirus exposure and HLA in healthy donors. Remarks on this clone: Its antigen is unidentified.

The PCR made use of 60 Vbeta and 13 Jbeta primers. Profiling relied on immunoSEQ multiplex PCR, and the TCRdb table lists in-frame clones only, not all of them. The sample consists of fewer than 150,000 clones, around 76% of them appearing once. General study findings and limits: Presence/absence analyses treated sequencing depth as roughly uniform across donors.

The receptor's source is a male donor in good health and CMV-seronegative. The specimen was PBMCs.

The CDR3 DNA sequence: TGTGCCAGCAGCCGGACGGCCCCCGGGGAGGGCTACACCTTC. Translating gives CASSRTAPGEGYTF. The chain has TRBV9 and TRBJ1-2; no reliable D call. The length of the CDR3 is 14 residues. The ends were cut back, 4 bases at V and 8 bases at J, with 18 bases in the middle. Germline CDR1 reads SGDLS; CDR2 reads YYNGEE. Filled out from reference TRBV9 and TRBJ1-2, the complete variable domain reads DSGVTQTPKHLITATGQRVTLRCSPRSGDLSVYWYQQSLDQGLQFLIQYYNGEERAKGNILERFSAQQFPDLHSELNLSSLELGDSALYFCASSRTAPGEGYTFGSGTRLTVV.